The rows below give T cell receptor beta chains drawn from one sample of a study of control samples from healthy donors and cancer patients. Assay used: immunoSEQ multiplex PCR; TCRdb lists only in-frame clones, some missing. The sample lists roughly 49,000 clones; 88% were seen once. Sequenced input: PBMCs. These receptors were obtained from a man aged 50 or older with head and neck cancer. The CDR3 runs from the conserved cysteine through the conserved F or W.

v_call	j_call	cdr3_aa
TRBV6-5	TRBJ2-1	CASSFLAGVNEQFF
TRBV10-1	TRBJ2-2	CASSESGGLNTGELFF
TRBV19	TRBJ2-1	CASSIRTSFSYNEQFF
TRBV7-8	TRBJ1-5	CASSSTPQGREQPQHF
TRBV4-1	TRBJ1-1	CASSQSPGQGAFF
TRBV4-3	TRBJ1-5	CASSQETGGHQPQHF
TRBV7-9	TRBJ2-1	CASSGLLGVQFF
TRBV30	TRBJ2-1	CAWSVRWGYEQFF
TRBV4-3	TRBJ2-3	CASSQDWQSTDTQYF
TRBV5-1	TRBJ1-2	CASSLFQGGEESGYTF
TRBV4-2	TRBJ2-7	CASSQDASGGGPYEQYF
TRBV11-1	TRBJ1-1	CASSDPGQVNTEAFF
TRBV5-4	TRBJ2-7	CASSGPGQAYEQYF
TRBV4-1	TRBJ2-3	CASSPRLAGGVTDTQYF
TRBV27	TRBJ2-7	CASSFRAGVPLETYEQYF
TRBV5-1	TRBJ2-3	CASSLRGLAGEGTDTQYF
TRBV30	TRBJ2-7	CAWRDGSSYEQYF
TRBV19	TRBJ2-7	CASSIGSGQLILEQYF
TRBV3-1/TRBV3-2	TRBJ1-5	CASSLTDGSLQHF
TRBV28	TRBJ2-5	CASRGGLQETQYF
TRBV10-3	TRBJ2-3	CAIKLAGGDTQYF
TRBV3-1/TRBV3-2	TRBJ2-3	CASSQLFGGIDNTDTQYF
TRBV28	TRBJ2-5	CASSSPRGPSQETQYF
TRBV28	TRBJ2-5	CASFLSGLQETQYF
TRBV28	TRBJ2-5	CASRGRGEETQYF
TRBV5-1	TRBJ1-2	CASSLANEGGGYTF
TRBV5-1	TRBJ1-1	CASSPTVGENTEAFF
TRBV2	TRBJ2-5	CASSEWQGQETQYF
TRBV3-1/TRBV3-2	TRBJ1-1	CASSQAREAFF
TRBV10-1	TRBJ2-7	CASRRLGSGIRWQYF
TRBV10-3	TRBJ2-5	CAISEPLISTGMLLKYF
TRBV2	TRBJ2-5	CASSPTSGGTQYF
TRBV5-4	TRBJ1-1	CASSLETEAFF
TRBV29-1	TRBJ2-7	CSVEDGPGQVYEQYF
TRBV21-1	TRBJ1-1	CASSLHPGQGANTEAFF
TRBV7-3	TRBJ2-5	CASSLVGTSGQETQYF
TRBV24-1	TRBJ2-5	CATSDSRLTETQYF
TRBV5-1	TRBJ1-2	CASSGGTVRFGYTF
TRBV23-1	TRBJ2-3	CASSHNRRDRVFTDTQYF
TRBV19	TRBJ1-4	CASSTGQRRTTNEKLFF
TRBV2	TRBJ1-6	CASSEDLESPLHF
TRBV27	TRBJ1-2	CASSPGPGYGYTF
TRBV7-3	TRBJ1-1	CASSPDDRVENTEAFF
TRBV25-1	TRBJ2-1	CASSPRVGGYNEQFF
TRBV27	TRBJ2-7	CASSPGRGWGEQYF
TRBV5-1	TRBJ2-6	CASSIRGDSGANVLTF
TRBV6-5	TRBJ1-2	CASGKGGASSTF
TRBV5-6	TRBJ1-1	CASSLGTGGNTEAFF
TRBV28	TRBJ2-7	CASSPLNQEFEQYF
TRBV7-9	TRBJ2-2	CASSLGLARDDTGELFF
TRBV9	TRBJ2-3	CASSLHADTQYF
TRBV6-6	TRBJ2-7	CASRLGQGTAEQYF
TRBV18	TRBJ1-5	CASSRSSNQPQHF
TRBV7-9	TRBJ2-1	CASSLYSGRENDEQFF
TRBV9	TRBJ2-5	CASSVEGLPAQETQYF
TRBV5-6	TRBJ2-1	CASSSLAGAIHEQFF
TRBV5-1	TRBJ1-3	CASSPVPGQMLSFSGNTIYF
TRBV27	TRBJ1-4	CASSPRGANEKLFF
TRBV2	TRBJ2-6	CASSEMAASRYANVLTF